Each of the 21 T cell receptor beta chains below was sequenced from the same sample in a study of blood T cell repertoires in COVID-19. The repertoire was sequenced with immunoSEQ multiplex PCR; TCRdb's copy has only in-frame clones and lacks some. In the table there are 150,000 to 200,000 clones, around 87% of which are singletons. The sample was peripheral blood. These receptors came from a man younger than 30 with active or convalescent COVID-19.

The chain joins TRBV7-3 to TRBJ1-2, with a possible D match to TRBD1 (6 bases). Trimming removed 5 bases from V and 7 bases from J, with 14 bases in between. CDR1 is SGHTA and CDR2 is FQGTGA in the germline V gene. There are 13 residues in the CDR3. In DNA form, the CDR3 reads TGTGCCAGCAGCCCAGATGGGGGCGGTGGCTACACCTTC. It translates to CASSPDGGGGYTF.

CDR3 sequence (DNA): TGTGCCACGACGAAACAGGGGGAGGACACTGAAGCTTTCTTT. Translating gives CATTKQGEDTEAFF. V is TRBV10-3 and J is TRBJ1-1; the match to TRBD1 covers 8 bases. Germline V gives CDR1 ENHRY, CDR2 SYGVKD. CDR3 length: 14 residues. J was trimmed by 3 bases and V by 10 bases; bases with no gene match: 10.

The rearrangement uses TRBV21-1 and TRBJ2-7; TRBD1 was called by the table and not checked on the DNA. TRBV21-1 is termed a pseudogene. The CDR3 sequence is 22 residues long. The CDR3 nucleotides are TGTGCCAGCAGCAAAGGTCCTCAGGAGAAAAGGCGGTGGACAGGGGTTGTTTTCGAGCAGTACGTC. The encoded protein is CASSKGPQEKRRWTGVVFEQYV.

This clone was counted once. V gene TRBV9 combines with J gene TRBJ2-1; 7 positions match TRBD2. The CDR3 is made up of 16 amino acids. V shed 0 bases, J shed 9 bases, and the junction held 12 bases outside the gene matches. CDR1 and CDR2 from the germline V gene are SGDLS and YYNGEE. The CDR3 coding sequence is TGTGCCAGCAGCGTAGGCGGCGGGAGAGGTCTCAGTGAGCAGTTCTTC. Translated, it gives CASSVGGGRGLSEQFF.

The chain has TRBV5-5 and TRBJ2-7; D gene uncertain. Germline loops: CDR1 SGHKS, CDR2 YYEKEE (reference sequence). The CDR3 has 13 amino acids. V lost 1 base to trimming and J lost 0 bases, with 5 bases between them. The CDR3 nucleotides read TGTGCCAGCAGCTTGACACCCTCCTACGAGCAGTACGTC. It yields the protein CASSLTPSYEQYV.

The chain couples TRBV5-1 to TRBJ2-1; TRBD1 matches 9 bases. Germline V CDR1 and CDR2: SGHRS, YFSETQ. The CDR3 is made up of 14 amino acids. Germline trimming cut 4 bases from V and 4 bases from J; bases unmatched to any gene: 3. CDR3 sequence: CASSAGQGYNEQFF. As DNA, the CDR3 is TGCGCCAGCAGCGCGGGACAGGGTTACAATGAGCAGTTCTTC.

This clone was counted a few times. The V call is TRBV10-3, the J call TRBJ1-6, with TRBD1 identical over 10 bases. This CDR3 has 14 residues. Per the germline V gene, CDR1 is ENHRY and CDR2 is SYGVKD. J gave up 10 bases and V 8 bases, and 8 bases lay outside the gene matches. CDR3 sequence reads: CAISTGTGESPLHF. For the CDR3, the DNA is TGTGCCATCTCAACCGGGACAGGGGAATCACCCCTCCACTTT.

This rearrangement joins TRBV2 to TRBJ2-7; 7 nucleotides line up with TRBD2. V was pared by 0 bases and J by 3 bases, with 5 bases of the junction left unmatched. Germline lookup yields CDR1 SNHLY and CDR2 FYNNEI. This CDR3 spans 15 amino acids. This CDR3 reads CASSEAGGSVYEQYF. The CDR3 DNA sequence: TGTGCCAGCAGTGAAGCGGGGGGGAGCGTCTACGAGCAGTACTTC.

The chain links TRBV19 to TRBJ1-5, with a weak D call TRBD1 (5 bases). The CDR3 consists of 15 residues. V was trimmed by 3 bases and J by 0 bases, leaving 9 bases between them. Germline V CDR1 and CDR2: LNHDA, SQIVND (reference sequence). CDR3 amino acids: CASSMGGGSNQPQHF. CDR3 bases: TGTGCCAGTAGTATGGGGGGAGGTAGCAATCAGCCCCAGCATTTT.

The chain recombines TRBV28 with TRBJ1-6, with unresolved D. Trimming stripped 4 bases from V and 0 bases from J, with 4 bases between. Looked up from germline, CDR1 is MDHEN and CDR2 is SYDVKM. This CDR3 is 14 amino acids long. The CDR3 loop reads CASSSGSYNSPLHF. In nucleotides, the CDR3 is TGTGCCAGCAGTTCCGGCTCCTATAATTCACCCCTCCACTTT.

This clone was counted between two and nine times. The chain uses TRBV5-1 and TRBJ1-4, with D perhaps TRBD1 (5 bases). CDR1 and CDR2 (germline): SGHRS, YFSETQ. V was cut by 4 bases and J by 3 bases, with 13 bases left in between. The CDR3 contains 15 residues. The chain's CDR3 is CASSPGGVANEKLFF. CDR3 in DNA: TGCGCCAGCAGCCCGGGGGGAGTAGCTAATGAAAAACTGTTTTTT.

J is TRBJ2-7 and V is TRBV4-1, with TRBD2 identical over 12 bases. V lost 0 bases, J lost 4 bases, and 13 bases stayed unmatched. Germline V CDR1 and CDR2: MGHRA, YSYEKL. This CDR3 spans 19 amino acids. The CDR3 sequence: CASSQDIASGRAPKYEQYF. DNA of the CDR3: TGCGCCAGCAGCCAAGATATCGCTAGCGGGAGGGCCCCGAAATACGAGCAGTACTTC.

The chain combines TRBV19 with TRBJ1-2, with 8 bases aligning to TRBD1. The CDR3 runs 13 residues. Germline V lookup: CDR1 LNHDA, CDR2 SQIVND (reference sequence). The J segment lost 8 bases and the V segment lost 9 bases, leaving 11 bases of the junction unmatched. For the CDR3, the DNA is TGTGCCAGCCGGGACAGGCTAGGGGACGGCTACACCTTC. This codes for CASRDRLGDGYTF.

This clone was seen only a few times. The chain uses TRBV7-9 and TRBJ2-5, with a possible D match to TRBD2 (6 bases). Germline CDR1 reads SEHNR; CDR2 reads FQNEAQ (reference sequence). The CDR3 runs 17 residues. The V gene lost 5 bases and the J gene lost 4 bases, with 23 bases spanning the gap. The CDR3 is CASSPLWVAEGGETQYF. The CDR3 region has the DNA TGTGCCAGCAGCCCCCTTTGGGTAGCGGAGGGTGGAGAGACCCAGTACTTC.

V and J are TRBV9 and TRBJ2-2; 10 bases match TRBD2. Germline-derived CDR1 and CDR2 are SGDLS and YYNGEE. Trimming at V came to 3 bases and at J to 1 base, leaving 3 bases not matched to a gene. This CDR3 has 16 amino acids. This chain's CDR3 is CASSATSGKNTGELFF. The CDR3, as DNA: TGTGCCAGCAGCGCAACTAGCGGGAAGAACACCGGGGAGCTGTTTTTT.

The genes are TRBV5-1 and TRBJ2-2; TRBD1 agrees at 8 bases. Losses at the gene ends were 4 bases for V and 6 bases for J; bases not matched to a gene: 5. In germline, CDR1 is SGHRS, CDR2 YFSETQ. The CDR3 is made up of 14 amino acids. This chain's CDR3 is CASSIQGAPGELFF. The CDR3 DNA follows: TGCGCCAGCAGCATTCAGGGGGCCCCCGGGGAGCTGTTTTTT. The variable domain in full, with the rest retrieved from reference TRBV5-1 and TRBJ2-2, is KAGVTQTPRYLIKTRGQQVTLSCSPISGHRSVSWYQQTPGQGLQFLFEYFSETQRNKGNFPGRFSGRQFSNSRSEMNVSTLELGDSALYLCASSIQGAPGELFFGEGSRLTVL.

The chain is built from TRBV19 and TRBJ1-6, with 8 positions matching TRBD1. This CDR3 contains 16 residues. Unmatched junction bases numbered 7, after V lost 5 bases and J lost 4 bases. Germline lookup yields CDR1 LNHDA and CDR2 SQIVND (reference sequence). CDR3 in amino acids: CASSGSQGVYNSPLHF. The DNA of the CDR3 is TGTGCCAGTAGTGGATCACAGGGGGTTTATAATTCACCCCTCCACTTT.

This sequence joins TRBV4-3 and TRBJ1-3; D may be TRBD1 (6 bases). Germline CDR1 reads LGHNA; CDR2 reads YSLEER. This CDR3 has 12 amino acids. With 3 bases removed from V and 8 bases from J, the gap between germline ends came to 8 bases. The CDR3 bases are TGCGCCAGCAGCCAGGGGGCTGACACCATATATTTT. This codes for CASSQGADTIYF.

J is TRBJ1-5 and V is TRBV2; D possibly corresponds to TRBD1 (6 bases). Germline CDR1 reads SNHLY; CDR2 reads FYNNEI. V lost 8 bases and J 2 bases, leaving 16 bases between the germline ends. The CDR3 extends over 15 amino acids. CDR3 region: CASSQGSPGNQPQHF. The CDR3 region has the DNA TGTGCCAGCTCACAGGGCAGCCCTGGCAATCAGCCCCAGCATTTT.

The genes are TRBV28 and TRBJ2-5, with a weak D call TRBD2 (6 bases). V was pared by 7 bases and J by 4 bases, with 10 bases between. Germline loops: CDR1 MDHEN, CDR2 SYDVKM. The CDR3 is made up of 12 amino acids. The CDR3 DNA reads TGTGCCAGCACTCCCGGGGGAGAGACCCAGTACTTC. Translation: CASTPGGETQYF.

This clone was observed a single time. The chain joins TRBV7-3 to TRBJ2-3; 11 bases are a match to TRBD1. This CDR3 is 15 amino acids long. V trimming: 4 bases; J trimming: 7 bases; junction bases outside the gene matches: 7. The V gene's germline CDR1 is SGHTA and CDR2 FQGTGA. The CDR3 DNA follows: TGTGCCAGCAGCTCCGGGACAGGGGGACCGCATACGCAGTATTTT. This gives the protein CASSSGTGGPHTQYF.